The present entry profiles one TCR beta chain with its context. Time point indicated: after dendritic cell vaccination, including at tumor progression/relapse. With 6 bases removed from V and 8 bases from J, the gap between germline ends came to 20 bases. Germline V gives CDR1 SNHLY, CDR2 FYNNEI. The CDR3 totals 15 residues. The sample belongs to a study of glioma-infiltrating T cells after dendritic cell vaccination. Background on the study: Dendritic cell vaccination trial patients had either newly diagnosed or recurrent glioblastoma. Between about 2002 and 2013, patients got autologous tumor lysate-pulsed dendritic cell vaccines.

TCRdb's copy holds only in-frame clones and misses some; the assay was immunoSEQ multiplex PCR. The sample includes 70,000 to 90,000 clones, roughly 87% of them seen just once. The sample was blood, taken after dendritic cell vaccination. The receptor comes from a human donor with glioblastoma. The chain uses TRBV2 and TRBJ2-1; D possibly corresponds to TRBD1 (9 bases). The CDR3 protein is CASSPGGTGHHEQFF. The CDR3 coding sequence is TGTGCCAGCAGCCCGGGAGGGACAGGGCATCATGAGCAGTTCTTC.